A selection of T cell receptor beta chains follows, all from one sample in a study of CD49a tissue-resident CD8 T cells in human skin. The assay was immunoSEQ multiplex PCR, and TCRdb's table has in-frame clones only and misses some. The data contain over a thousand clones, 50% to 70% of them singletons. Input material: CLA- CD8+ effector memory T cells sorted from blood. The source is a human donor in good health. CDR3s include the opening cysteine and the closing phenylalanine or tryptophan. D genes are given only for firm matches. Some rows have no size entry. The others give once, few or many, or a class for an expanded clone.

NA	TRBJ2-5	TRBD1	TRBV13	TGTGCCAGCAGCTACGCCGCGGGACAGGGCCAAGAGACCCAGTACTTC	CASSYAAGQGQETQYF
NA	TRBJ2-7	NA	TRBV19	TGTGCCAGTAGTACTTCTACGGGGCAGTACTTC	CASSTSTGQYF
few	TRBJ2-7	TRBD2	TRBV30	TGTGCCTGGAGAGCGGGAACCTACGAGCAGTACTTC	CAWRAGTYEQYF
NA	TRBJ2-1	NA	TRBV2	TGTGCCAGCACCCTGAGCTCCTACAATGAGCAGTTCTTC	CASTLSSYNEQFF
hyperexpanded	TRBJ2-7	TRBD2	TRBV6-5	TGTGCCAGCAGTCTCGGGACTAGCGGGACCCACGAGCAGTACTTC	CASSLGTSGTHEQYF
few	TRBJ2-2	TRBD2	TRBV6-1	TGTGCCAGCACCCTAGCGGGAGAGGGCGGGGAGCTGTTTTTT	CASTLAGEGGELFF
NA	TRBJ2-1	TRBD2	TRBV6-4	TGTGCCAGCAGTGTCGTACTAGCGGGGGGCTACAATGAGCAGTTCTTC	CASSVVLAGGYNEQFF
NA	TRBJ1-2	TRBD1	TRBV29-1	TGCAGCGTTGCCATGGACAGGGAATATGGCTACACCTTC	CSVAMDREYGYTF
once	TRBJ2-3	TRBD2	TRBV28	TGTGCCAGCAGCGCGGGAGGCCTTATCTATAGCACAGATACGCAGTATTTT	CASSAGGLIYSTDTQYF
few	TRBJ1-3	NA	TRBV5-1	TGCGCCAGCGCGGGGTTTCTGCGGGGAAACACCATATATTTT	CASAGFLRGNTIYF
few	TRBJ2-7	NA	TRBV5-6	TGTGCCAGCTTCTCTCAGGGGTCCTACGAGCAGTACTTC	CASFSQGSYEQYF
NA	TRBJ1-6	NA	TRBV6-1	TGTGCCAGCAGTATAGCCGTTGATAATTCACCCCTCCACTTT	CASSIAVDNSPLHF
NA	TRBJ2-7	NA	TRBV2	TGTGCCAGCATTACGCAGGGGGGTGAGCAGTACTTC	CASITQGGEQYF
few	TRBJ1-1	NA	TRBV28	TGTGCCAGCAGTTTAGCTGTAGGGGTCACTGAAGCTTTCTTT	CASSLAVGVTEAFF
NA	TRBJ2-6	TRBD1	TRBV10-2	TGCGCCAGCAGTGTTGTGACAGGGTCCCACTCTGGGGCCAACGTCCTGACTTTC	CASSVVTGSHSGANVLTF
few	TRBJ2-6	TRBD2	TRBV4-2	TGTGCCAGCAGCCAAGCCGGGACTAGCTCTGGGGCCAACGTCCTGACTTTC	CASSQAGTSSGANVLTF
NA	TRBJ2-7	TRBD2	TRBV10-1	TGCGCCAGCAGCGCAGGACTAGCGGGAACCTACGAGCAGTACTTC	CASSAGLAGTYEQYF
NA	TRBJ1-5	TRBD1	TRBV7-3	TGTGCCAGCACAGTTAAGGGGACAGCACTTCTTTTCAATCAGCCCCAGCATTTT	CASTVKGTALLFNQPQHF
few	TRBJ1-3	NA	TRBV6-1	TGTGCCAGCAGTGAAGCGCAGGGGTCTGGAAACACCATATATTTT	CASSEAQGSGNTIYF
NA	TRBJ2-5	TRBD1	TRBV7-7	TGTGCTAGCAGCCGACAGGGCCGCCAAGAGACCCAGTACTTC	CASSRQGRQETQYF
NA	TRBJ2-1	TRBD2	TRBV6-4	TGTGCCAGCAGCGCCTTTAGCGGGATCAACAATGAGCAGTTCTTC	CASSAFSGINNEQFF
few	TRBJ2-1	TRBD2	TRBV4-2	TGTGCCAGCAGCCAGGGACTAGCGGGAGGGAATGATGAGCAGTTCTTC	CASSQGLAGGNDEQFF
few	TRBJ2-7	TRBD1	TRBV6-1	TGTGCCAGCAGTGAAGCCGCCGGACAGGGGGCGGACGAGCAGTACTTC	CASSEAAGQGADEQYF
NA	TRBJ1-5	TRBD1	TRBV30	TGTGCCTGGAGTCCGATGGCCGTACAGGGGTATCAGCCCCAGCATTTT	CAWSPMAVQGYQPQHF
NA	TRBJ2-5	TRBD1	TRBV6-4	TGTGCCAGCAGTGACTCTCCGGGACAGGGGGCTGAGACCCAGTACTTC	CASSDSPGQGAETQYF
NA	TRBJ2-2	TRBD1	TRBV28	TGTGCCAGCAGTACAGGGGAGAAAGCGGTCGGGGAGCTGTTTTTT	CASSTGEKAVGELFF
NA	TRBJ1-2	NA	TRBV4-1	TGCGCCAGCAGCCAAGATGGGGGAGGGGGAAGGGGCTACACCTTC	CASSQDGGGGRGYTF
NA	TRBJ2-7	TRBD1	TRBV6-1	TGTGCCAGCAGTGAATCCGGGACAGGGTCCTACGAGCAGTACTTC	CASSESGTGSYEQYF
few	TRBJ2-7	TRBD2	TRBV6-1	TGTGCCAGCAGTGGCCGGACTAGCGGGTCCTACGAGCAGTACTTC	CASSGRTSGSYEQYF
few	TRBJ1-5	NA	TRBV28	TGTGCCAGCAGCCTGACATATACCGCGGGGCCCCAGCATTTT	CASSLTYTAGPQHF
NA	TRBJ2-5	TRBD2	TRBV10-3	TGTGCCATCAGTGACCCGGGACTAGCGGTTTTTGAGACCCAGTACTTC	CAISDPGLAVFETQYF
NA	TRBJ1-1	NA	TRBV6-4	TGTGCCAGCAGTGACACAGGAGAGAACACTGAAGCTTTCTTT	CASSDTGENTEAFF
few	TRBJ2-7	TRBD2	TRBV2	TGTGCCAGCAGTGAAGTGGGGACTAGCGGGTTGTTCTACGAGCAGTACTTC	CASSEVGTSGLFYEQYF
few	TRBJ2-5	NA	TRBV4-1	TGCGCCAGCAGCCCCACGACTGCGTGGGAGACCCAGTACTTC	CASSPTTAWETQYF
NA	TRBJ2-5	NA	TRBV9	TGTGCCAGCAGCCCCGAGGGAGAGACCCAGTACTTC	CASSPEGETQYF
few	TRBJ2-3	TRBD1	TRBV6-4	TGTGCCAGCAGTAATACAGGGGCTGGCACAGATACGCAGTATTTT	CASSNTGAGTDTQYF
NA	TRBJ2-1	TRBD2	TRBV7-9	TGTGCCAGCAGCTTAGCACTAGCGGGAGCGCGTGAGCAGTTCTTC	CASSLALAGAREQFF
few	TRBJ1-4	TRBD1	TRBV4-2	TGTGCCAGCAGCCAAGACGACAGGGGTTCGTCTGAAAAACTGTTTTTT	CASSQDDRGSSEKLFF
NA	TRBJ2-7	TRBD1	TRBV25-1	TGTGCCAGCAGTGAATTTGACAGGGGGAAGGACGAGCAGTACTTC	CASSEFDRGKDEQYF
NA	TRBJ2-7	TRBD2	TRBV29-1	TGCAGCGTTGAGGGGACTAGCGGGATTCCCACCTACGAGCAGTACTTC	CSVEGTSGIPTYEQYF
NA	TRBJ2-3	NA	TRBV4-1	TGCGCCAGCAGCCAAGACTCCCAGCCCGGGACAACCCTTTTCCGCACAGATACGCAGTATTTT	CASSQDSQPGTTLFRTDTQYF
NA	TRBJ2-2	TRBD2	TRBV6-4	TGTGCCAGCAGTGACGGGCGGGAGGAAACCGGGGAGCTGTTTTTT	CASSDGREETGELFF
NA	TRBJ2-3	TRBD2	TRBV6-4	TGTGCCAGCAGGGAGACTAGCGGGAGCACAGATACGCAGTATTTT	CASRETSGSTDTQYF
NA	TRBJ2-3	TRBD2	TRBV25-1	TGTGCCAGCAGTGGCAGCGGGAGGGATGGGTCTGATACGCAGTATTTT	CASSGSGRDGSDTQYF
NA	TRBJ2-7	NA	TRBV2	TGTGCCAGCAGCATCTACGAGCAGTACTTC	CASSIYEQYF
medium-sized	TRBJ2-6	NA	TRBV4-2	TGTGCCAGCACTCCCGGGGAATCCCACTCTGGGGCCAACGTCCTGACTTTC	CASTPGESHSGANVLTF
NA	TRBJ2-2	TRBD2	TRBV28	TGTGCCAGCAGTTTATTGCCTAGCGGGGCCCCCGGGGAGCTGTTTTTT	CASSLLPSGAPGELFF
NA	TRBJ2-7	NA	TRBV6-1	TGTGCCAGCACCCTAGCCGACGAGCAGTACTTC	CASTLADEQYF
NA	TRBJ2-5	NA	TRBV5-1	TGCGCCAGCAGCTTGGAGGCAAGGATGGGCGAGACCCAGTACTTC	CASSLEARMGETQYF
NA	TRBJ1-5	NA	TRBV27	TGTGCCAGCAGTCTCATGCATGGCCAGCCCCAGCATTTT	CASSLMHGQPQHF
NA	TRBJ2-3	NA	TRBV7-2	TGTGCCCGAAGCGGGACAGATACGCAGTATTTT	CARSGTDTQYF
NA	TRBJ1-2	TRBD1	TRBV6-1	TGTGCCAGCAGTGAACTCTCCGGGACAGGGGGCTATGGCTACACCTTC	CASSELSGTGGYGYTF
NA	TRBJ2-7	TRBD2	TRBV15	TGTGCCACCAGCAGCGGGACTAGCGGGAGCGAGCAGTACTTC	CATSSGTSGSEQYF
NA	TRBJ2-1	TRBD2	TRBV7-8	TGTGCCAGCAGCACGGGGGGGGATTGGAGGTACAATGAGCAGTTCTTC	CASSTGGDWRYNEQFF